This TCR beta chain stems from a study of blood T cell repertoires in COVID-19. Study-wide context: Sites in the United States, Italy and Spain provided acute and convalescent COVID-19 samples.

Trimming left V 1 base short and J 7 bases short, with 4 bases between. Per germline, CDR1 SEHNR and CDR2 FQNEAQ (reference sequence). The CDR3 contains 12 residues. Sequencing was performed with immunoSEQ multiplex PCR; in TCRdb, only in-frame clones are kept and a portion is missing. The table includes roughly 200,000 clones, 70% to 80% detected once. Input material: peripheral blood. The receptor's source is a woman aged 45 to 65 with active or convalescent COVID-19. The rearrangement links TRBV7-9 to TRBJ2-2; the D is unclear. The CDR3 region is CASSLDFGELFF. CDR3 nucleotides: TGTGCCAGCAGCTTAGACTTCGGGGAGCTGTTTTTT.